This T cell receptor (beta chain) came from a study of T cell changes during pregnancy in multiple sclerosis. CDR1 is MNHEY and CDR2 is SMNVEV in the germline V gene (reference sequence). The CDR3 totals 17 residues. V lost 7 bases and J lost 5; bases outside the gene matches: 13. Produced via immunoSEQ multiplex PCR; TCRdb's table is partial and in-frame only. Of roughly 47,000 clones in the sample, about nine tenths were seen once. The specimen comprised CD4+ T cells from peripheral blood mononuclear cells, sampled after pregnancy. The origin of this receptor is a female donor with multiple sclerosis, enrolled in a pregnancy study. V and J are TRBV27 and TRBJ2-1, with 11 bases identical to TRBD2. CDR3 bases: TGTGCCAGCAACAAACTAGCGGGAGAGCTTACGAACAATGAGCAGTTCTTC. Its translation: CASNKLAGELTNNEQFF.